This T cell receptor (beta chain) was retrieved from a study of blood T cell repertoires in COVID-19. The overall study: Sites across the United States, Italy and Spain contributed samples from acute and convalescent COVID-19. PBMCs, B-cell-depleted T cells, or T cells were the source of the cDNA or gDNA that made up the material.

Authors' data handling: Reference gene primer amplification gave estimated nucleated cell counts. Libraries were prepared by immunoSEQ multiplex PCR; TCRdb keeps only in-frame clonotypes and omits some of them. That table is the source of V, J and clone size, and D and trimming were worked out from the DNA. The sample yields approximately 130,000 clones, 85% to 90% seen once. The CDR3 totals 14 residues. The V segment lost 3 bases and the J segment 1 base; nucleotides outside the gene matches: 1. Germline CDR1 is GTSNPN and CDR2 is SVGIG (reference sequence). This rearrangement joins TRBV30 to TRBJ2-3, with 10 bases identical to TRBD2. Material: peripheral blood. The source is a man aged 50 to 59 with acute or convalescent COVID-19. CDR3 sequence: CAWRGTSGTDTQYF. CDR3 in DNA: TGTGCCTGGAGGGGGACTAGCGGCACAGATACGCAGTATTTT.